The 26 T cell receptor beta chains given below trace back to one sample, sequenced in a study of T cells in Graves' hyperthyroidism and ophthalmopathy. Amplification of TCR beta CDR3 regions used RNA as the template. First-round RT-PCR with HTBI primers amplified the TCR CDR3 region. TCRdb reprocessed the multiplex PCR reads via MiXCR and lists one record per CDR3 protein. The table has some 490,000 distinct CDR3 sequences, roughly 23% seen once. Sequencing input: blood. These receptors came from a woman in her sixties or seventies with Graves' ophthalmopathy.

The V gene is TRBV29-1, the J gene TRBJ1-2; no reliable D call. Trimming cost V 8 bases and J 7 bases, with 17 bases left between them. Per the germline V gene, CDR1 is SQVTM and CDR2 is ANQGSEA. The CDR3 has 12 amino acids. The CDR3 DNA is TGCAGCTCTGGAGGAGAGGGATCTGGCTACACCTTC. Translation gives CSSGGEGSGYTF. Looking up the rest from reference TRBV29-1 and TRBJ1-2 gives the full variable domain: SAVISQKPSRDICQRGTSLTIQCQVDSQVTMMFWYRQQPGQSLTLIATANQGSEATYESGFVIDKFPISRPNLTFSTLTVSNMSPEDSSIYLCSSGGEGSGYTFGSGTRLTVV.

The chain recombines TRBV6-4 with TRBJ1-1; D perhaps matches TRBD1 (5 bases). Trimming shortened V by 9 bases and J by 12 bases, and 17 bases separated the two germline ends. The CDR3 is 11 residues long. The germline gives CDR1 MRHNA, CDR2 SNTAGT. DNA of the CDR3: TGTGCCAGTGCAGGGCTTCTATTGACTTTCTTT. It specifies CASAGLLLTFF.

This clonotype showed up many times. The junction and the germline gene differ at one end; a read error may be behind it. The J gene is TRBJ1-1, the V gene TRBV7-7; TRBD1 is a possible D gene (5 bases). This CDR3 contains 13 residues. CDR1 is SSHAT and CDR2 is FNYEAQ in the germline V gene (reference sequence). The CDR3 bases are TGTGCTAGCAGCCAGACAGCGAACACTGAAGCTTTCTTT. Translated: CASSQTANTEAFF.

The genes are TRBV6-2 or TRBV6-3 and TRBJ1-4; the D is unclear. The CDR3 length is 13 residues. Germline lookup yields CDR1 MNHEY and CDR2 SVGEGT. V was pared by 7 bases and J by 6 bases, with 12 bases between. CDR3 sequence (DNA): TGTGCCAGCATGGCGGGCCCGGATGAAAAACTGTTTTTT. As protein: CASMAGPDEKLFF.

The chain is built from TRBV12-3 or TRBV12-4 and TRBJ1-2; perhaps TRBD1 as D (5 bases). V shed 6 bases and J shed 8 bases, with 16 bases lying between them. The CDR3 is made up of 13 amino acids. CDR3 sequence reads: CASSLAGWGGYTF. The CDR3 DNA follows: TGTGCCAGCAGCCTAGCAGGGTGGGGCGGCTACACCTTC.

This clonotype appeared a few times. The chain recombines TRBV7-9 with TRBJ1-1; no clear D gene. The CDR3 consists of 14 residues. The V gene's germline CDR1 is SEHNR and CDR2 FQNEAQ (reference sequence). V dropped 5 bases and J dropped 1 base, with 11 bases sitting between them. CDR3 loop: CASSTQTPNTEAFF. CDR3 DNA: TGTGCCAGCAGCACACAAACACCGAACACTGAAGCTTTCTTT. Drawing the rest from reference TRBV7-9 and TRBJ1-1, the complete variable domain is DTGVSQNPRHKITKRGQNVTFRCDPISEHNRLYWYRQTLGQGPEFLTYFQNEAQLEKSRLLSDRFSAERPKGSFSTLEIQRTEQGDSAMYLCASSTQTPNTEAFFGQGTRLTVV.

The chain combines TRBV19 with TRBJ1-1, with 7 bases that match TRBD1. This CDR3 is built from 17 residues. J lost 0 bases, V lost 3 bases, and 10 bases had no gene match. CDR1 is LNHDA, CDR2 SQIVND, per germline (reference sequence). The CDR3 DNA sequence: TGTGCCAGTAGTATTTACTGGACAGGCACTATGAACACTGAAGCTTTCTTT. Encoded protein: CASSIYWTGTMNTEAFF.

This clonotype was seen at least ten times. The chain links TRBV10-3 to TRBJ2-5; 12 positions agree with TRBD1. CDR1 ENHRY and CDR2 SYGVKD come from the germline V gene. The CDR3 consists of 17 residues. The trim removed 4 bases at V and 5 bases at J, leaving 11 bases unmatched. CDR3 bases: TGTGCCATCAGTGCCCACTCGGGACAGGGGGCAGGGGAGACCCAGTACTTC. This codes for CAISAHSGQGAGETQYF.

This clonotype was picked up many times. The rearrangement joins TRBV6-1 to TRBJ2-1, with D unclear. This CDR3 is built from 15 residues. Germline V CDR1 and CDR2: MNHNS, SASEGT. The V end lost 5 bases, the J end lost 0 bases, and 11 bases lay between the germline ends. The chain's CDR3 is CASSFVKSSYNEQFF. The DNA for the CDR3 is TGTGCCAGCAGTTTCGTCAAGAGCTCCTACAATGAGCAGTTCTTC.

This clonotype was counted many times. The CDR3 sequence is CASSLVGGETQYF. The CDR3 bases are TGTGCCAGCAGCTTAGTAGGGGGAGAGACCCAGTACTTC. This sequence joins TRBV7-2 and TRBJ2-5, with D possibly matching TRBD1 (6 bases). Germline CDR1 is SGHTA and CDR2 is FQGNSA. The CDR3 extends over 13 amino acids. V dropped 1 base and J dropped 4 bases, with 7 bases sitting between them.

This clonotype was picked up a small number of times. V and J are TRBV19 and TRBJ1-1, with D uncertain. Germline CDR1 and CDR2: LNHDA and SQIVND (reference sequence). Trimming pared 5 bases from V and 5 bases from J, leaving 15 bases between. The CDR3 contains 14 residues. CDR3 protein: CASSVGRVRTEAFF. CDR3 coding DNA: TGTGCCAGTAGTGTAGGGAGGGTACGGACTGAAGCTTTCTTT.

This clonotype was counted at least ten times. The chain combines TRBV12-3 or TRBV12-4 with TRBJ1-4, with no clear D. The CDR3 is made up of 14 amino acids. V gave up 3 bases and J gave up 2 bases, with 7 bases separating them. The DNA for the CDR3 is TGTGCCAGCAGTTTTGCTGCCACTAATGAAAAACTGTTTTTT. It is translated as CASSFAATNEKLFF.

V gene TRBV7-9 combines with J gene TRBJ1-4, with D tentatively TRBD1 (6 bases). The CDR3 runs 15 residues. V lost 6 bases and J lost 8, with 19 bases in between. Germline CDR1 is SEHNR and CDR2 is FQNEAQ (reference sequence). The DNA of the CDR3 is TGTGCCAGCAGTCGACAGCACGTCAGGGGCGAAAAACTGTTTTTT. Amino acid sequence: CASSRQHVRGEKLFF.

The chain carries TRBV3-1 and TRBJ2-1, with 10 bases that match TRBD2. The CDR3 has 18 amino acids. V was pared by 2 bases and J by 7 bases, with 14 bases of the junction left unmatched. The germline V gene has CDR1 LGHDT and CDR2 YNNKEL (reference sequence). The CDR3 here is CASSQRGALLAGANEQFF. CDR3 in DNA: TGTGCCAGCAGCCAAAGGGGCGCCCTTCTAGCGGGAGCTAATGAGCAGTTCTTC.

There are many counts of this clonotype. V is TRBV11-2 and J is TRBJ2-7; 12 bases agree with TRBD2. In germline, CDR1 is SGHAT, CDR2 FQNNGV. Germline trimming cut 5 bases from V and 2 bases from J; bases unmatched to any gene: 4. This CDR3 spans 15 amino acids. CDR3 sequence (DNA): TGTGCCAGCAGCCGCGGACTAGCGGGGCCCTACGAGCAGTACTTC. Translation: CASSRGLAGPYEQYF.

At least ten counts were recorded for this clonotype. This chain links TRBV5-1 with TRBJ2-3; either TRBD1 or TRBD2 may fit D (6 bases each). Germline lookup yields CDR1 SGHRS and CDR2 YFSETQ. The CDR3 totals 18 residues. V was trimmed by 0 bases and J by 2 bases, leaving 19 bases between them. The CDR3 sequence is CASSLAGGQRSFTDTQYF. The CDR3 region has the DNA TGCGCCAGCAGCTTGGCCGGGGGACAAAGATCCTTCACAGATACGCAGTATTTT.

The rearrangement uses TRBV10-3 and TRBJ2-7; 10 bases fit TRBD2. Looked up from germline, CDR1 is ENHRY and CDR2 is SYGVKD. The CDR3 contains 15 residues. The V gene end was trimmed by 3 bases and the J gene end by 0 bases; junction bases not matched to a gene: 2. CDR3 in amino acids: CAISELAGISYEQYF. Here the CDR3 DNA reads TGTGCCATCAGTGAACTAGCGGGAATCTCCTACGAGCAGTACTTC.

The J gene is TRBJ2-3, the V gene TRBV5-6, with 7 bases fitting TRBD1. The CDR3 totals 14 residues. Per germline, CDR1 SGHDT and CDR2 YYEEEE. V shed 8 bases, J shed 2 bases, and the junction held 8 bases outside the gene matches. CDR3 loop: CASRDSSATDTQYF. Written as DNA, the CDR3 is TGTGCCAGTAGGGACAGTTCCGCCACAGATACGCAGTATTTT.

This chain uses TRBV25-1 with TRBJ2-2; 7 bases are a match to TRBD1. Looked up from germline, CDR1 is MGHDK and CDR2 is SYGVNS. J lost 7 bases, V lost 6 bases, and 11 bases had no gene match. The CDR3 length is 15 residues. The CDR3 sequence: CASRADRAVSGELFF. CDR3 DNA: TGTGCCAGCAGGGCTGACAGGGCGGTCAGCGGGGAGCTGTTTTTT.

Regarding this clonotype: A read error may explain this, as a much larger clone is one base away. The CDR3 DNA is TGTGCCAGCAGACAGGGGATCGGGCTTTACAATAAGCAGTTCTTC. Translation gives CASRQGIGLYNKQFF. This sequence joins TRBV6-1 and TRBJ2-1, with TRBD1 matching 7 bases. Germline CDR1 and CDR2: MNHNS and SASEGT. The length of the CDR3 is 15 residues.

With regard to this clonotype: Compared with germline, one end of the junction differs, possibly owing to a read error. The chain is built from TRBV12-3 or TRBV12-4 and TRBJ1-1, with TRBD1 as a possible D gene (5 bases). The CDR3 is 14 residues long. CDR3 loop: CASSLAAGGTEASF. Written as DNA, the CDR3 is TGTGCCAGCAGTTTAGCGGCGGGGGGAACTGAAGCTTCCTTT.

This clonotype was counted a few times. The V gene is TRBV7-9, the J gene TRBJ1-1; D is undetermined. CDR3 length: 12 amino acids. V lost 2 bases and J lost 7, with 8 bases in between. Germline-derived CDR1 and CDR2 are SEHNR and FQNEAQ (reference sequence). CDR3 nucleotide sequence: TGTGCCAGCAGCTTACAAGGCGATGAAGCTTTCTTT. Its protein product is CASSLQGDEAFF.

This clonotype showed up many times. The V gene is TRBV10-3, the J gene TRBJ2-5; 11 positions match TRBD1. J lost 5 bases, V lost 4 bases, and 3 bases had no gene match. Per germline, CDR1 ENHRY and CDR2 SYGVKD. This CDR3 contains 14 residues. The CDR3 protein is CAISGDRGDETQYF. For the CDR3, the DNA is TGTGCCATCAGTGGGGACAGGGGGGATGAGACCCAGTACTTC.

This clonotype came up a few times. The CDR3 protein is CASSQDLPGTANTGELFF. As DNA, the CDR3 is TGCGCCAGCAGCCAAGATCTACCCGGGACGGCGAACACCGGGGAGCTGTTTTTT. This sequence joins TRBV4-3 and TRBJ2-2, with D possibly being TRBD1 or TRBD2 (5 bases each). From germline, CDR1 is LGHNA and CDR2 YSLEER. There are 18 residues in the CDR3. The V and J ends lost 0 bases and 0 bases respectively, with 14 bases between them.

This clonotype was seen repeatedly, ten times or more. This chain links TRBV11-2 with TRBJ2-1; TRBD2 aligns across 8 bases. The CDR3 has 17 residues. Trimming at V came to 1 base and at J to 0 bases, leaving 5 bases not matched to a gene. Germline V CDR1 and CDR2: SGHAT, FQNNGV. The CDR3 DNA reads as TGTGCCAGCAGCTTAGGCGGACTAGCCGACTCCTACAATGAGCAGTTCTTC. Translating gives CASSLGGLADSYNEQFF.

The chain uses TRBV9 and TRBJ1-2, with a possible D match to TRBD1 (6 bases). V gave up 0 bases and J gave up 4 bases, with 10 bases separating them. This CDR3 has 14 amino acids. The V gene's germline CDR1 is SGDLS and CDR2 YYNGEE. The CDR3 region has the DNA TGTGCCAGCAGCGTAGGCGGACAGATCTATGGCTACACCTTC. This codes for CASSVGGQIYGYTF. Drawing the rest from reference TRBV9 and TRBJ1-2, the complete variable domain is DSGVTQTPKHLITATGQRVTLRCSPRSGDLSVYWYQQSLDQGLQFLIQYYNGEERAKGNILERFSAQQFPDLHSELNLSSLELGDSALYFCASSVGGQIYGYTFGSGTRLTVV.